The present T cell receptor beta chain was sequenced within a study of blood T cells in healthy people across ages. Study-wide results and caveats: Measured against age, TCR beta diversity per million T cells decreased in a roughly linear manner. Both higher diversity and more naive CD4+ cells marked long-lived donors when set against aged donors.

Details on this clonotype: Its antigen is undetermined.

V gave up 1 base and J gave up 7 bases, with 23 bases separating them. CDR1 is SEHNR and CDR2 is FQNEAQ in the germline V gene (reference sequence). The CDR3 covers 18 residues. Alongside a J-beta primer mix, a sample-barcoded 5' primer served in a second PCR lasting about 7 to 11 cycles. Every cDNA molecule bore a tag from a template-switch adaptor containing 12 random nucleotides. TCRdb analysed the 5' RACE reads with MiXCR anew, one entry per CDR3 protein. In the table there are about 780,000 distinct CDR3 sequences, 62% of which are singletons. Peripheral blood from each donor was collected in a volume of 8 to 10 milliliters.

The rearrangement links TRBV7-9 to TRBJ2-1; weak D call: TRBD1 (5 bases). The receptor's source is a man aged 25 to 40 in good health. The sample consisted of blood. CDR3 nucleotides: TGTGCCAGCAGCTTAGAATTAGGGCAGGGTATCTTTCTTAATGAGCAGTTCTTC. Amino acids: CASSLELGQGIFLNEQFF.